This T cell receptor (beta chain) was found in a study of blood T cell repertoires in COVID-19. Turning to the study itself: PBMCs, B-cell-depleted T cells, or T cells provided the cDNA or gDNA that made up the material.

V was clipped by 7 bases and J by 6 bases; unmatched bases: 10. The CDR3 covers 16 residues. In germline, CDR1 is SGHTA, CDR2 FQGNSA. Original processing notes: Estimation of nucleated cell counts relied on the amplification of reference gene primers. The table came from immunoSEQ multiplex PCR; TCRdb's copy has only in-frame clones and leaves some out. The V and J calls and clone size are taken from that table; D and trimming were inferred from the DNA. Among tens of thousands of clones listed, more than 85% were seen once. This sequence was found in a man in his 60s with acute or convalescent COVID-19. The sample taken for sequencing was peripheral blood. V and J are TRBV7-2 and TRBJ2-2; 11 bases are shared with TRBD2. CDR3 protein: CASTFIAGGPAGELFF. DNA of the CDR3: TGTGCCAGCACTTTCATAGCGGGAGGGCCCGCCGGGGAGCTGTTTTTT.